This T cell receptor (beta chain) came from a study of T cells in Graves' hyperthyroidism and ophthalmopathy. On the study more broadly: Peripheral blood draws took place at initial diagnosis, ahead of any treatment.

The germline CDR1 and CDR2 sequences are KGHSH and LQKENI. V was clipped by 5 bases and J by 9 bases; unmatched bases: 13. This CDR3 has 16 residues. The source material, RNA transcripts, was used to amplify TCR beta CDR3 regions. HTBI primers drove first-round RT-PCR of the TCR CDR3. TCRdb re-called the multiplex PCR reads through MiXCR, storing one row per CDR3 protein. The sample consists of about 720,000 distinct CDR3 sequences, roughly 20% of them appearing once. The receptor was isolated from a woman aged 50 to 65 with Graves' hyperthyroidism that later progressed to Graves' ophthalmopathy. The gene calls are TRBV18 and TRBJ1-6; 7 bases agree with TRBD1. The material sequenced was blood. The CDR3 DNA is TGTGCCAGCTCATCGGCCGGGGGACAGATGAGTTCACCCCTCCACTTT. Translating gives CASSSAGGQMSSPLHF. The whole variable domain, remainder taken from reference TRBV18 and TRBJ1-6, is NAGVMQNPRHLVRRRGQEARLRCSPMKGHSHVYWYRQLPEEGLKFMVYLQKENIIDESGMPKERFSAEFPKEGPSILRIQQVVRGDSAAYFCASSSAGGQMSSPLHFGNGTRLTVT.